The following is a TCR beta chain sequence with its context. Libraries were prepared by immunoSEQ multiplex PCR; TCRdb keeps only in-frame clonotypes and omits some of them. The sample yields around 300,000 clones, 85% to 90% seen once. The data are from a study of blood T cell repertoires in COVID-19. Study-wide background: The study drew acute and convalescent COVID-19 samples from the United States, Italy and Spain.

Participant age was roughly 18 to 89 years, and participants resided in about 25 US areas. Cohorts were determined from participant-reported clinical history. Specimen: PBMCs or T cells enriched from blood (not recorded which). The clonotype comes from a woman aged 18-29 years with acute COVID-19.

The DNA of the CDR3 is TGTGCCAGCAGCTTAGTGGGCGGAAACACCATATATTTT. As protein: CASSLVGGNTIYF. This chain uses TRBV11-2 with TRBJ1-3; D gene unclear. Germline V gives CDR1 SGHAT, CDR2 FQNNGV. This CDR3 spans 13 amino acids. Trimming stripped 1 base from V and 4 bases from J, with 5 bases between.